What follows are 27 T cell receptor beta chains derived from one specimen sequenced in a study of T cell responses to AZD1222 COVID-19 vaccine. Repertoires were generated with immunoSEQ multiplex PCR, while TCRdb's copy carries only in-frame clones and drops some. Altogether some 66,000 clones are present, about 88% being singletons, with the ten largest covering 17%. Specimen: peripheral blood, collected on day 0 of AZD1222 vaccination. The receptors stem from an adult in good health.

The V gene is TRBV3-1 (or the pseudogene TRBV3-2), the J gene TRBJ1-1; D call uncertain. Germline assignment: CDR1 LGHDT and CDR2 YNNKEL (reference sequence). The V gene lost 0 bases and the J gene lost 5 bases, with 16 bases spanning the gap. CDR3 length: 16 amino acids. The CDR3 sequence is CASSQDRTPLGTEAFF. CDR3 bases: TGTGCCAGCAGCCAAGATCGGACCCCCCTGGGGACTGAAGCTTTCTTT.

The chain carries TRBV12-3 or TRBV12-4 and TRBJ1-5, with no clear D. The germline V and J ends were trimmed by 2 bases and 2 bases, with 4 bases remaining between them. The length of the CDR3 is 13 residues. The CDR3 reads CASSLFGNQPQHF. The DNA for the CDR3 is TGTGCCAGCAGTTTATTTGGCAATCAGCCCCAGCATTTT.

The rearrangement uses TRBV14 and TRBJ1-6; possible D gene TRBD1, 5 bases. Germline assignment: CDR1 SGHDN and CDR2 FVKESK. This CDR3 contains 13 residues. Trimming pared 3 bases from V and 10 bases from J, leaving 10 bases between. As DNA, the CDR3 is TGTGCCAGCAGCCACCCAGGGCGCTCACCCCTCCACTTT. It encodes CASSHPGRSPLHF.

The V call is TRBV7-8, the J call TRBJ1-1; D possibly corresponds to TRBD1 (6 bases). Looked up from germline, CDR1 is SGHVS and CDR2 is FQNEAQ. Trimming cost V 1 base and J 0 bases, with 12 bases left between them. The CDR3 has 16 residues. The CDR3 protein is CASSLGVRGLNTEAFF. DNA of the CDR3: TGTGCCAGCAGCTTAGGGGTGCGGGGGCTGAACACTGAAGCTTTCTTT.

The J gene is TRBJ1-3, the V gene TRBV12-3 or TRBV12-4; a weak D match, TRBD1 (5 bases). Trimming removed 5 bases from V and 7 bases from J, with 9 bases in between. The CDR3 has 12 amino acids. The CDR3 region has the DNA TGTGCCAGCAGTCTCGGGACCAACACCATATATTTT. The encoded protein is CASSLGTNTIYF.

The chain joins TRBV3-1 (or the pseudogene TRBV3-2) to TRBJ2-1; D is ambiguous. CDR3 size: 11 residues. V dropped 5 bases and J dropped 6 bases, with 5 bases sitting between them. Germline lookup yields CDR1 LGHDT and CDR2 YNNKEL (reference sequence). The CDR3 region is CASSSPNEQFF. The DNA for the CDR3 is TGTGCCAGCAGCTCCCCCAATGAGCAGTTCTTC.

The CDR3 DNA reads as TGTGCCAGCAGCTTAGCGCCGGGAGCCACTGAAGCTTTCTTT. This sequence encodes CASSLAPGATEAFF. This chain connects TRBV11-3 to TRBJ1-1; D gene unclear. Germline CDR1 SGHNT, CDR2 YENEEA. The CDR3 runs 14 residues. The V end was cut by 1 base, the J end by 4 bases, with 10 bases between.

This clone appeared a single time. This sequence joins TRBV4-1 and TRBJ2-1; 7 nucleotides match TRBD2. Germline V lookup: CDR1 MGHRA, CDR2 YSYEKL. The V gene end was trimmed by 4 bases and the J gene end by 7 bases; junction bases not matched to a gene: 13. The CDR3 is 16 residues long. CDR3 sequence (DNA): TGCGCCAGCAGCCCGCGAGGTCAGCGGGAAGGGAATGAGCAGTTCTTC. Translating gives CASSPRGQREGNEQFF.

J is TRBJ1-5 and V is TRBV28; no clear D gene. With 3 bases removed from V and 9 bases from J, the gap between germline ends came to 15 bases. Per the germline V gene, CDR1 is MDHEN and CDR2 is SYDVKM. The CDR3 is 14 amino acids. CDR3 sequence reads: CASSLAGLVWPQHF. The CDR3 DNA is TGTGCCAGCAGTTTGGCGGGTCTGGTGTGGCCCCAGCATTTT.

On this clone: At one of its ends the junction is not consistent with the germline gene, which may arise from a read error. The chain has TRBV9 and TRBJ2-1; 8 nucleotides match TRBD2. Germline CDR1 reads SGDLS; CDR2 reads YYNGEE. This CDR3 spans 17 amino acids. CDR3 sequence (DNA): TGTGCCCGCAGCGTCGGAGGGGCGGGGGGCCTTGGAAATGAGCAGTTCTTC. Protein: CARSVGGAGGLGNEQFF.

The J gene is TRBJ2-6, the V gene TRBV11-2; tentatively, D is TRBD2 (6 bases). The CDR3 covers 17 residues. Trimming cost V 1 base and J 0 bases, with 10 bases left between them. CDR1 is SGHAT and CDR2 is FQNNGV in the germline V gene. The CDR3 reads CASSLAGEISGANVLTF. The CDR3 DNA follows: TGTGCCAGCAGCTTAGCGGGGGAAATCTCTGGGGCCAACGTCCTGACTTTC.

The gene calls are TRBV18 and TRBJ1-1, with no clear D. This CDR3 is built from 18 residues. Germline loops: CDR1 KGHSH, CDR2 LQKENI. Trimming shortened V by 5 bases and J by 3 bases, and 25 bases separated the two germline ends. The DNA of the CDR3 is TGTGCCAGCTCATCAAAACTCGTCGGACCCCAAGGGCACACTGAAGCTTTCTTT. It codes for CASSSKLVGPQGHTEAFF.

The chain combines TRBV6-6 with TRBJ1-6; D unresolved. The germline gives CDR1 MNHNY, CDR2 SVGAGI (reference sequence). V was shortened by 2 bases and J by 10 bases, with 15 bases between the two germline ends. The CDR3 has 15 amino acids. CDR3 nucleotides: TGTGCCAGCAGTTACGCTGGCGCCTCTAGATCACCCCTCCACTTT. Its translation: CASSYAGASRSPLHF.

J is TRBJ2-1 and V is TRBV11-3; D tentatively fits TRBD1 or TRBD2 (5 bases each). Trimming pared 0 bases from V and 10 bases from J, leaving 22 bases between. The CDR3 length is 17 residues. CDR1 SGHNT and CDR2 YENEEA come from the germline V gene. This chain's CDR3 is CASSLDWGGGTGTEQFF. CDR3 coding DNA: TGTGCCAGCAGCTTAGATTGGGGTGGGGGAACCGGGACGGAGCAGTTCTTC. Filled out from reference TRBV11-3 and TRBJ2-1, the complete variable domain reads EAGVVQSPRYKIIEKKQPVAFWCNPISGHNTLYWYLQNLGQGPELLIRYENEEAVDDSQLPKDRFSAERLKGVDSTLKIQPAELGDSAVYLCASSLDWGGGTGTEQFFGPGTRLTVL.

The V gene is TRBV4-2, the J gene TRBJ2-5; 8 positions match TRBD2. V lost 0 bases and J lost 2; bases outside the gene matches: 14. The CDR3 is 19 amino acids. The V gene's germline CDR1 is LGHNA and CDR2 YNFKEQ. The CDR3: CASSQDLSRGVPTQETQYF. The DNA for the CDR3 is TGTGCCAGCAGCCAAGATCTTTCGCGGGGGGTTCCCACACAAGAGACCCAGTACTTC.

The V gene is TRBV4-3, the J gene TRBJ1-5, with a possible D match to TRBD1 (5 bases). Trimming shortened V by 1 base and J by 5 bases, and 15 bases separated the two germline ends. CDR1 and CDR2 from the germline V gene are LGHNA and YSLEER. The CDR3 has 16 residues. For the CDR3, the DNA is TGCGCCAGCAGCCAAGGGGGAGGGGCTAACTATCAGCCCCAGCATTTT. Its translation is CASSQGGGANYQPQHF.

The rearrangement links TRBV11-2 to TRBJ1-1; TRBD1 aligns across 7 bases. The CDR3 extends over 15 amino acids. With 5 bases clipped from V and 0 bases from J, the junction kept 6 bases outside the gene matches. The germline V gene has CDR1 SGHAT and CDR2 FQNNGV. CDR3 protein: CASSALQGLNTEAFF. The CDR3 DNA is TGTGCCAGCAGCGCATTACAGGGGCTGAACACTGAAGCTTTCTTT. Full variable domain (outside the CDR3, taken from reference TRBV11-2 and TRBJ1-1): EAGVAQSPRYKIIEKRQSVAFWCNPISGHATLYWYQQILGQGPKLLIQFQNNGVVDDSQLPKDRFSAERLKGVDSTLKIQPAKLEDSAVYLCASSALQGLNTEAFFGQGTRLTVV.

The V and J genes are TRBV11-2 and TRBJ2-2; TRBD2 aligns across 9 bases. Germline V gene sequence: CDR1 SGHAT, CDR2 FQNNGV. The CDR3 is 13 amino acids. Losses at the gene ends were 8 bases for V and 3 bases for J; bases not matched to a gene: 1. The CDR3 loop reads CASAGGYTGELFF. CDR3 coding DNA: TGTGCCAGCGCGGGAGGGTACACCGGGGAGCTGTTTTTT.

The CDR3 DNA is TGTGCCAGCAGCCCTCGGGGCACAGATACGCAGTATTTT. Translating gives CASSPRGTDTQYF. J is TRBJ2-3 and V is TRBV7-9; no reliable D call. Trimming stripped 5 bases from V and 1 base from J, with 7 bases between. This CDR3 comprises 13 residues. Germline values: CDR1 SEHNR, CDR2 FQNEAQ (reference sequence). The full variable domain, rest sourced from reference TRBV7-9 and TRBJ2-3, is DTGVSQNPRHKITKRGQNVTFRCDPISEHNRLYWYRQTLGQGPEFLTYFQNEAQLEKSRLLSDRFSAERPKGSFSTLEIQRTEQGDSAMYLCASSPRGTDTQYFGPGTRLTVL.

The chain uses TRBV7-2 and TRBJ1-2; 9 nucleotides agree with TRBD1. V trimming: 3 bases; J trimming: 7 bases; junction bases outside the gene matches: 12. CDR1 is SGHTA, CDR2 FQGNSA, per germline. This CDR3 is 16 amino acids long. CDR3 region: CASSFPGTGKFGGYTF. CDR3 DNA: TGTGCCAGCAGCTTTCCCGGGACAGGGAAGTTTGGTGGCTACACCTTC.

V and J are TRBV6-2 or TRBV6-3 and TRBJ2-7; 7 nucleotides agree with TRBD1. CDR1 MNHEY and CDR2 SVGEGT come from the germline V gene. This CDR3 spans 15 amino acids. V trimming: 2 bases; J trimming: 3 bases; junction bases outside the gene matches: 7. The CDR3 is CASSYIWDRFYEQYF. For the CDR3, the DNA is TGTGCCAGCAGTTACATCTGGGACAGATTCTACGAGCAGTACTTC.

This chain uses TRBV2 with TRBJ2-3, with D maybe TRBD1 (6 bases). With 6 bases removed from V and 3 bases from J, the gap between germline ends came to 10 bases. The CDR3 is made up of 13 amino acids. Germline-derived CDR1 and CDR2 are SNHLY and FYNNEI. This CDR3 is CASSGDRTDTQYF. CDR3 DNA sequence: TGTGCCAGCAGCGGCGACAGGACAGATACGCAGTATTTT.

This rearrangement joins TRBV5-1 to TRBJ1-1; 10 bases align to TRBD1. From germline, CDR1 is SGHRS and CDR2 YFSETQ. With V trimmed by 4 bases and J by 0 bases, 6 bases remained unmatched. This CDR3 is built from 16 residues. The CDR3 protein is CASSRSDRGVNTEAFF. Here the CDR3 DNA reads TGCGCCAGCAGCCGATCGGACAGGGGGGTGAACACTGAAGCTTTCTTT.

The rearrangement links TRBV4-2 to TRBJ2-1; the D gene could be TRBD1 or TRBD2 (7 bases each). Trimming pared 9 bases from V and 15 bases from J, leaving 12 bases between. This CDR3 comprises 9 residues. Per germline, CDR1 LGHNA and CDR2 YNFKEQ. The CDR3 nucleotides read TGTGCCAGTACAGGGGAGGGGTTCTTC. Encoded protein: CASTGEGFF.

CDR3 loop: CASSSRQASSGANVLTF. As DNA, the CDR3 is TGCGCCAGCAGCTCCCGACAGGCATCCTCTGGGGCCAACGTCCTGACTTTC. This chain connects TRBV4-3 to TRBJ2-6, with D possibly TRBD1 on 6 matching bases. This CDR3 has 17 amino acids. The germline CDR1 and CDR2 sequences are LGHNA and YSLEER. Trimming shortened V by 5 bases and J by 0 bases, and 14 bases separated the two germline ends.

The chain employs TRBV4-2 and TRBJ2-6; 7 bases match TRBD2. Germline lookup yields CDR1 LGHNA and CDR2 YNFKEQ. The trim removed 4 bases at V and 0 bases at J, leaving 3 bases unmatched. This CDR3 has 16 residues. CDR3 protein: CASSLGGGSGANVLTF. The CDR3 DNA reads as TGTGCCAGCAGCCTCGGCGGGGGCTCTGGGGCCAACGTCCTGACTTTC.

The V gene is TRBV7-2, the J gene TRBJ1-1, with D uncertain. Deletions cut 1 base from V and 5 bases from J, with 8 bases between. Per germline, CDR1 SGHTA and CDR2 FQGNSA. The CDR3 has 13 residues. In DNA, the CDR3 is TGTGCCAGCAGCTTAGGGGCTTTGACTGAAGCTTTCTTT. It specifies CASSLGALTEAFF.